A single sample is the source of the 9 T cell receptor beta chains below, sequenced in a study of shared clonotypes between healthy human individuals. Repertoires were generated with immunoSEQ multiplex PCR, while TCRdb's copy carries only in-frame clones and drops some. This sample has fewer than 400,000 clones; around 72% occur once, and the top ten carry 9% to 12%. Sample: memory CD4+ T cells sorted from blood. The subset here: CD45RA-negative fraction. These receptors originate from a man aged 25-45 years in good health.

The rearrangement links TRBV2 to TRBJ2-1, with a tentative D call TRBD2 (7 bases). Trimming took off 3 bases at V and 8 bases at J, with 17 bases between the two ends. CDR1 and CDR2 from the germline V gene are SNHLY and FYNNEI. The CDR3 spans 15 residues. CDR3 amino acids: CASSDPGEGGDEQFF. The CDR3 DNA sequence: TGTGCCAGCAGTGACCCGGGAGAGGGGGGGGATGAGCAGTTCTTC.

The chain uses TRBV19 and TRBJ1-2; no clear D gene. The germline V and J ends were trimmed by 1 base and 3 bases, with 6 bases remaining between them. CDR1 and CDR2 (germline): LNHDA, SQIVND (reference sequence). The CDR3 contains 13 residues. This CDR3 is CASSIAGDYGYTF. The DNA of the CDR3 is TGTGCCAGTAGTATAGCAGGAGACTATGGCTACACCTTC.

The V call is TRBV28, the J call TRBJ1-4; no reliable D call. Germline V lookup: CDR1 MDHEN, CDR2 SYDVKM. Trimming removed 4 bases at V and 7 bases at J, with 7 bases between. The CDR3 totals 12 residues. The CDR3 protein is CASSSPPEKLFF. DNA for the CDR3: TGTGCCAGCAGTTCCCCCCCTGAAAAACTGTTTTTT.

This clone was counted a single time. This chain uses TRBV25-1 with TRBJ1-2; weak D call: TRBD1 (6 bases). The CDR3 runs 16 residues. Germline loops: CDR1 MGHDK, CDR2 SYGVNS. V lost 3 bases to trimming and J lost 0 bases, with 14 bases between them. As DNA, the CDR3 is TGTGCCAGCAGTGAGTCACAGGGTAGGGCTAACTATGGCTACACCTTC. It encodes CASSESQGRANYGYTF.

The V call is TRBV6-5, the J call TRBJ2-1; TRBD2 aligns across 8 bases. The CDR3 has 15 residues. With V trimmed by 2 bases and J by 2 bases, 2 bases remained unmatched. Germline CDR1 reads MNHEY; CDR2 reads SVGAGI. The CDR3 DNA reads TGTGCCAGCAGTTACACTAGCGGAACCTACAATGAGCAGTTCTTC. Translation gives CASSYTSGTYNEQFF.

V is TRBV5-4 and J is TRBJ2-2, with no clear D. The CDR3 contains 15 residues. V lost 4 bases and J 5 bases, leaving 15 bases between the germline ends. Germline V gene lookup returns CDR1 SGHNT and CDR2 YYREEE (reference sequence). The CDR3 sequence: CASSLAVSMTGELFF. CDR3 bases: TGTGCCAGCAGCCTGGCGGTCAGTATGACCGGGGAGCTGTTTTTT.

The chain has TRBV18 and TRBJ2-1; 7 nucleotides agree with TRBD2. Germline-derived CDR1 and CDR2 are KGHSH and LQKENI. J was trimmed by 2 bases and V by 0 bases; bases with no gene match: 4. The CDR3 runs 16 residues. The CDR3 is CASSPPMLAAYNEQFF. The CDR3 region has the DNA TGTGCCAGCTCACCACCCATGCTAGCGGCCTACAATGAGCAGTTCTTC.

This clone was recorded a few times. Here the CDR3 DNA reads TGTGCCAGCAGTACCCGGGACAGGGACACAGATACGCAGTATTTT. It yields the protein CASSTRDRDTDTQYF. The V call is TRBV2, the J call TRBJ2-3; 9 bases line up with TRBD1. Germline assignment: CDR1 SNHLY and CDR2 FYNNEI. The J segment lost 2 bases and the V segment lost 5 bases, leaving 5 bases of the junction unmatched. This CDR3 comprises 15 residues.

This chain uses TRBV7-8 with TRBJ2-7, with TRBD2 matching over 10 bases. The CDR3 spans 15 residues. CDR1 is SGHVS and CDR2 is FQNEAQ in the germline V gene. Unmatched junction bases numbered 5, after V lost 5 bases and J lost 1 base. The CDR3 here is CASSPASGGSYEQYF. The CDR3 region has the DNA TGTGCCAGCAGCCCAGCTAGCGGGGGATCCTACGAGCAGTACTTC.